This T cell receptor beta chain came from a study of shared clonotypes between healthy human individuals. Study-wide background: CD4 naive and memory got three plates each, CD8 naive two, CD8 memory one.

Study-wide results and caveats: On the whole, naive subsets had larger estimated richness than memory subsets had. Clonotypes that were shared across a handful of donors made up about 5.1% of naive CD4 clonotypes. Only a few donors were included, so the genetic and exposure-history diversity represented was limited.

The count of this clone is one. Its antigen is currently unknown. V shed 5 bases and J shed 0 bases, with 8 bases lying between them. Germline assignment: CDR1 MNHEY and CDR2 SVGAGI. The CDR3 length is 14 residues. Libraries were prepared by immunoSEQ multiplex PCR; TCRdb keeps only in-frame clonotypes and omits some of them. The top ten hold roughly 1.1% of the sample, which has 1.6 million or so clones, approximately 97% seen once. The sequencing input was naive CD4+ T cells sorted from blood. The sample's subset: CD45RA+ positively selected. V gene TRBV6-5 combines with J gene TRBJ2-1; D is ambiguous. The receptor was derived from a man aged 30 to 39 in good health. This CDR3 is CASSESSSYNEQFF. Here the CDR3 DNA reads TGTGCCAGCAGTGAATCAAGCTCCTACAATGAGCAGTTCTTC.